The 22 T cell receptor beta chains listed next were all sequenced from one sample in a study of Graves' ophthalmopathy and Graves' hyperthyroidism. Amplification of the TCR beta CDR3 regions used RNA transcripts (as template). In the first round, RT-PCR was carried out with HTBI primers, and a multiplex PCR formed the second round. A single record per CDR3 protein comes from TCRdb applying MiXCR to the multiplex PCR reads. This sample has around 1,000,000 distinct CDR3 sequences, with 35% to 45% found just once. Material: peripheral blood or thyroid tissue (not recorded which). Receptors were obtained from an adult man with Graves' hyperthyroidism.

This chain connects TRBV24-1 to TRBJ2-5; a weak D match, TRBD1 (6 bases). V lost 2 bases and J 3 bases, leaving 15 bases between the germline ends. The CDR3 is 16 residues long. The germline CDR1 and CDR2 sequences are KGHDR and SFDVKD. This chain's CDR3 is CATSDSGQGTKETQYF. CDR3 nucleotides: TGTGCCACCAGTGATTCAGGGCAGGGGACCAAAGAGACCCAGTACTTC.

This clonotype was counted many times. The chain uses TRBV12-3 or TRBV12-4 and TRBJ1-3; D call uncertain. V was clipped by 3 bases and J by 3 bases, with 12 bases between them. This CDR3 comprises 15 residues. The CDR3 loop is CASSFGRRGGNTIYF. The CDR3 region has the DNA TGTGCCAGCAGTTTCGGGAGACGCGGTGGAAACACCATATATTTT.

This clonotype was found a few times. The genes are TRBV6-1 and TRBJ2-7; 7 bases line up with TRBD1. Germline CDR1 and CDR2: MNHNS and SASEGT. With 4 bases clipped from V and 5 bases from J, the junction kept 2 bases outside the gene matches. This CDR3 is built from 12 residues. CDR3 loop: CASSGGQDEQYF. CDR3 nucleotides: TGTGCCAGCAGTGGCGGACAGGACGAGCAGTACTTC.

This chain connects TRBV10-3 to TRBJ1-6; D perhaps matches TRBD1 (5 bases). V was trimmed by 7 bases and J by 4 bases, leaving 14 bases between them. The CDR3 covers 15 residues. The germline V gene encodes CDR1 ENHRY and CDR2 SYGVKD. The CDR3 nucleotides read TGTGCCATCAACCGGGACGGAGATTATAATTCACCCCTCCACTTT. It specifies CAINRDGDYNSPLHF.

This clonotype was seen repeatedly, ten times or more. The rearrangement links TRBV7-2 to TRBJ2-7; 11 positions match TRBD2. This CDR3 spans 15 amino acids. The V segment lost 0 bases and the J segment 6 bases; nucleotides outside the gene matches: 4. The germline V gene has CDR1 SGHTA and CDR2 FQGNSA. The DNA of the CDR3 is TGTGCCAGCAGCTTAGCTAGCGGGAGGGGAGGCGAGCAGTACTTC. Protein product: CASSLASGRGGEQYF.

The rearrangement uses TRBV20-1 and TRBJ1-1; D is ambiguous. Germline V lookup: CDR1 DFQATT, CDR2 SNEGSKA (reference sequence). With 4 bases removed from V and 11 bases from J, the gap between germline ends came to 5 bases. This CDR3 contains 8 residues. CDR3 DNA: TGCAGTGCTAATATCGCTTTCTTT. It translates to CSANIAFF.

In its sample, this clonotype was seen a few times. This chain links TRBV6-2 or TRBV6-3 with TRBJ2-7, with TRBD1 identical over 7 bases. The CDR3 runs 15 residues. From germline, CDR1 is MNHEY and CDR2 SVGEGT. J was trimmed by 3 bases and V by 6 bases; bases with no gene match: 11. CDR3 DNA sequence: TGTGCCAGCAGGCAGGGCGACAGGGCTAGCTACGAGCAGTACTTC. Protein product: CASRQGDRASYEQYF.

Ten or more counts support this clonotype. J is TRBJ2-2 and V is TRBV29-1; D unclear. CDR1 is SQVTM and CDR2 is ANQGSEA in the germline V gene. The CDR3 sequence is 13 residues long. Trimming cost V 5 bases and J 5 bases, with 12 bases left between them. DNA of the CDR3: TGCAGCGTTTTTCCCGTAGGGACCGGGGAGCTGTTTTTT. It is translated as CSVFPVGTGELFF.

This clonotype was counted many times. V is TRBV7-8 and J is TRBJ1-6; possibly TRBD1 for D (5 bases). Trimming took 5 bases from V and 7 from J, leaving 9 bases between them. This CDR3 has 13 amino acids. Germline assignment: CDR1 SGHVS and CDR2 FQNEAQ. The CDR3 DNA follows: TGTGCCAGCAGCCAGGGACTCAATTCACCCCTCCACTTT. Amino acid sequence: CASSQGLNSPLHF.

Details on this clonotype: At one end the junction does not follow the germline gene, possibly because of a read error. The chain couples TRBV13 to TRBJ2-7; TRBD2 matches at 14 bases. CDR3 length: 15 residues. The germline V gene has CDR1 PRHDT and CDR2 FYEKMQ (reference sequence). CDR3 sequence reads: CASSLGTSGGRVQYF. Written as DNA, the CDR3 is TGTGCCAGCAGCCTAGGGACTAGCGGGGGCCGGGTGCAGTACTTC.

This clonotype occurred many times. V gene TRBV20-1 combines with J gene TRBJ1-4; the D gene is possibly TRBD1 (5 bases). From germline, CDR1 is DFQATT and CDR2 SNEGSKA (reference sequence). The CDR3 totals 13 residues. V dropped 5 bases and J dropped 8 bases, with 15 bases sitting between them. CDR3 bases: TGCAGTGCTGAGGCAGGGCGTTCGGAAAAACTGTTTTTT. It translates to CSAEAGRSEKLFF.

V usage is TRBV10-2 and J usage is TRBJ1-2, with D maybe TRBD1 (6 bases). The length of the CDR3 is 15 residues. Trimming took 2 bases from V and 4 from J, leaving 14 bases between them. CDR1 is WSHSY and CDR2 is SAAADI in the germline V gene. This CDR3 reads CASSEPDSLPYGYTF. CDR3 nucleotide sequence: TGCGCCAGCAGTGAGCCGGACAGTCTCCCCTATGGCTACACCTTC.

This clonotype was counted ten times or more. This chain connects TRBV20-1 to TRBJ1-5; 8 positions match TRBD1. The germline V gene has CDR1 DFQATT and CDR2 SNEGSKA (reference sequence). The CDR3 consists of 15 residues. V shed 5 bases and J 5 bases; nucleotides not matched to a gene: 11. Here the CDR3 DNA reads TGCAGTGCTCATAATAGCAGGGACAGGTATCAGCCCCAGCATTTT. Translating gives CSAHNSRDRYQPQHF.

The sample holds many counts of this clonotype. V gene TRBV15 combines with J gene TRBJ1-2; the D is unclear. CDR3 length: 16 amino acids. The germline CDR1 and CDR2 sequences are LNHNV and YYDKDF (reference sequence). Between the trimmed V and J ends, which lost 1 base and 6 bases, there was a span of 18 bases. The CDR3 sequence: CATSRGPLLRYHGYTF. The CDR3 nucleotides are TGTGCCACCAGCAGAGGTCCCCTCCTAAGGTACCATGGCTACACCTTC.

With respect to this clonotype: One end of the junction does not line up with germline, which may come from a read error. This chain joins TRBV7-9 and TRBJ2-5, with 7 positions matching TRBD1. Germline CDR1 and CDR2: SEHNR and FQNEAQ (reference sequence). The CDR3 has 13 residues. The CDR3 nucleotides are TGCGCCAGCAACCAAGATTTGAACAGGGGCCTGTACTTC. It specifies CASNQDLNRGLYF.

This clonotype was counted at least ten times. The chain employs TRBV2 and TRBJ2-5; TRBD2 matches at 7 bases. CDR3 length: 15 amino acids. Looked up from germline, CDR1 is SNHLY and CDR2 is FYNNEI. With 4 bases clipped from V and 4 bases from J, the junction kept 9 bases outside the gene matches. The CDR3 is CASSGGTGGRETQYF. The CDR3 region has the DNA TGTGCCAGCAGTGGCGGGACGGGGGGAAGAGAGACCCAGTACTTC.

In this sample, this clonotype turned up a few times. The CDR3 nucleotides are TGCGCCAGCAGCCAAGACTCGAGACAGGGCAGAACCGGGGAGCTGTTTTTT. Residues: CASSQDSRQGRTGELFF. The gene calls are TRBV4-3 and TRBJ2-2; 7 nucleotides match TRBD1. With V trimmed by 0 bases and J by 5 bases, 9 bases remained unmatched. The CDR3 runs to 17 residues. The germline V gene encodes CDR1 LGHNA and CDR2 YSLEER.

The chain carries TRBV9 and TRBJ1-5; unclear D gene. This CDR3 region has 14 residues. Trimming cost V 0 bases and J 4 bases, with 8 bases left between them. CDR1 is SGDLS, CDR2 YYNGEE, per germline. The CDR3 loop reads CASSVDGENQPQHF. Written as DNA, the CDR3 is TGTGCCAGCAGCGTAGACGGTGAAAATCAGCCCCAGCATTTT.

This clonotype was counted at least ten times. The chain is built from TRBV7-2 and TRBJ2-7, with D possibly being TRBD2 (6 bases). The CDR3 contains 13 residues. Deletions cut 1 base from V and 5 bases from J, with 9 bases between. Germline CDR1 is SGHTA and CDR2 is FQGNSA. CDR3 region: CASSLVGRNEQYF. For the CDR3, the DNA is TGTGCCAGCAGCTTAGTAGGGAGGAACGAGCAGTACTTC. The full variable domain, with the rest looked up from reference TRBV7-2 and TRBJ2-7, is GAGVSQSPSNKVTEKGKDVELRCDPISGHTALYWYRQSLGQGLEFLIYFQGNSAPDKSGLPSDRFSAERTGGSVSTLTIQRTQQEDSAVYLCASSLVGRNEQYFGPGTRLTVT.

This clonotype was counted ten times or more. The gene calls are TRBV15 and TRBJ2-5; the D is unclear. V gave up 3 bases and J gave up 5 bases, with 16 bases separating them. Germline assignment: CDR1 LNHNV and CDR2 YYDKDF (reference sequence). The CDR3 is 15 amino acids. CDR3 in DNA: TGTGCCACCAGCAGGGTAGGGTCCCTTGGGGAGACCCAGTACTTC. Translation gives CATSRVGSLGETQYF.

The chain's CDR3 is CSAQQGASYGYTIYF. DNA of the CDR3: TGCAGCGCTCAACAGGGGGCGAGCTATGGCTACACCATATATTTT. The genes are TRBV29-1 and TRBJ1-3, with 9 bases identical to TRBD1. CDR3 length: 15 residues. Germline trimming cut 7 bases from V and 8 bases from J; bases unmatched to any gene: 15. CDR1 SQVTM and CDR2 ANQGSEA come from the germline V gene. Full variable domain (outside the CDR3, taken from reference TRBV29-1 and TRBJ1-3): SAVISQKPSRDICQRGTSLTIQCQVDSQVTMMFWYRQQPGQSLTLIATANQGSEATYESGFVIDKFPISRPNLTFSTLTVSNMSPEDSSIYLCSAQQGASYGYTIYFGEGSWLTVV.

The V and J genes are TRBV10-2 and TRBJ2-7, with 12 bases that match TRBD2. V shed 4 bases, J shed 3 bases, and the junction held 7 bases outside the gene matches. The CDR3 sequence is 16 residues long. Germline V lookup: CDR1 WSHSY, CDR2 SAAADI. This chain's CDR3 is CASSAGLAGRNYEQYF. CDR3 DNA sequence: TGCGCCAGCAGTGCCGGACTAGCGGGACGTAACTACGAGCAGTACTTC.